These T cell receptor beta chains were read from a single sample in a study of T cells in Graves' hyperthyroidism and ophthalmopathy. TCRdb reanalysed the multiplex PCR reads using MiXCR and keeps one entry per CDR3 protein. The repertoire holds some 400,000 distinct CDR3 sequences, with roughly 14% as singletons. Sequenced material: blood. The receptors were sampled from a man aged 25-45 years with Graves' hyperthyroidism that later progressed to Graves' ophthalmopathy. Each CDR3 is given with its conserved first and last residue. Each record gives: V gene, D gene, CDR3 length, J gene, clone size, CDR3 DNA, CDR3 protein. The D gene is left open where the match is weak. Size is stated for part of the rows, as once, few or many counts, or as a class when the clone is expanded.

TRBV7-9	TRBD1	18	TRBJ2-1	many	TGTGCCAGCAGAGGTGACAGGGGGCGGCTCTTGTCCTACAATGAGCAGTTCTTC	CASRGDRGRLLSYNEQFF
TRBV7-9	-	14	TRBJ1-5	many	TGTGCCAGCAGCTTAGGAGGGATCAATCAGCCCCAGCATTTT	CASSLGGINQPQHF
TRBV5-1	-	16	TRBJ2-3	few	TGCGCCAGCAGCTCCCCTTGGCGGGACCGCACAGATACGCAGTATTTT	CASSSPWRDRTDTQYF
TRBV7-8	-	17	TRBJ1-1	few	TGTGCCAGCAGCTTTCGATTGTTCGACAGGAAGAACACTGAAGCTTTCTTT	CASSFRLFDRKNTEAFF
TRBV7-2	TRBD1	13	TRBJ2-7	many	TGTGCCAGCAGCTCCTGGACAGGGGCCGAGCAGTACTTC	CASSSWTGAEQYF
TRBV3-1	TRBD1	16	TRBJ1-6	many	TGTGCCAGCAGCCAAGCCCCAGGGGGAAGTAATTCACCCCTCCACTTT	CASSQAPGGSNSPLHF
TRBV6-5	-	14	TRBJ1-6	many	TGTGCCAGCAGTTACTCCGGTCTTGGTTCACCCCTCCACTTT	CASSYSGLGSPLHF
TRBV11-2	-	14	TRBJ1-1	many	TGTGCCAGCCAACCCCTCAGGGGGAACACTGAAGCTTTCTTT	CASQPLRGNTEAFF
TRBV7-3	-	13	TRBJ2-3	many	TGTGCCAGCAGCTCGCGGGGGCGGGATACGCAGTATTTT	CASSSRGRDTQYF
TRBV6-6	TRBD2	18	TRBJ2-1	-	TGTGCCAGCAGTTACCCGGGACTAGCCCCGAGCTCCTACAATGAGCAGTTCTTC	CASSYPGLAPSSYNEQFF
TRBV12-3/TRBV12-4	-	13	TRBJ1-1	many	TGTGCCAGCAGTTACGACGGGGGTACTGAAGCTTTCTTT	CASSYDGGTEAFF
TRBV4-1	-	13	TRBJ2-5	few	TGCGCCAGCAGCCAAGAGGGGGGAGAGGCCCAGTACTTC	CASSQEGGEAQYF
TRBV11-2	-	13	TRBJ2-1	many	TGTGCCAGCAGCTTACTAGAGGGTGCTGAGCAGTTCTTC	CASSLLEGAEQFF
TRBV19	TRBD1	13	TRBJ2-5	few	TGTGCCAGTAGACCGGGACAGGGGCTGTCCCAGTACTTC	CASRPGQGLSQYF
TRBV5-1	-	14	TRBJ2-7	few	TGCGCCAGCAGCTGGCGTAGAGGGCCGGGTGAGCAGTACTTC	CASSWRRGPGEQYF
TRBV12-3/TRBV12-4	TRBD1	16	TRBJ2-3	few	TGTGCCAGCAGTCCGGTACAGGGGGCCCACACAGATACGCAGTATTTT	CASSPVQGAHTDTQYF
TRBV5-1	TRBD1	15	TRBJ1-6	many	TGCGCCAGCAGCCTAACCGGGACAGTTAATTCACCCCTCCACTTT	CASSLTGTVNSPLHF
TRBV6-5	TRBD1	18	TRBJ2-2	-	TGTGCCAGCAGTTACACTACAGGGGTCATACTGAACACCGGGGAGCTGTTTTTT	CASSYTTGVILNTGELFF
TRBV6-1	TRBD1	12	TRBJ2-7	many	TGTGCCAGCGAGGCAGGGGGCAACGAGCAGTACTTC	CASEAGGNEQYF
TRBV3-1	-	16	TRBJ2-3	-	TGTGCCAGCAGCCAAGAGGTCGGGGGGCGGACAGATACGCAGTATTTT	CASSQEVGGRTDTQYF
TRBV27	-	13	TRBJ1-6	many	TGTGCCAGCAGTTTAAGGGTGTATTCACCCCTCCACTTT	CASSLRVYSPLHF
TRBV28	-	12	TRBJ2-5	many	TGTGCCAGCAGTTGGGTTGGAGAGACCCAGTACTTC	CASSWVGETQYF
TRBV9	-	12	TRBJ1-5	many	TGTGCCAGCAGCGTAGGAAATCAGCCCCAGCATTTT	CASSVGNQPQHF